This is a list of T cell receptor beta chains from one sample in a study of blood T cells in healthy people across ages. MiXCR, run by TCRdb on the 5' RACE reads, gives a single entry per CDR3 protein. The sample lists hundreds of thousands of distinct CDR3 sequences, under 70% occurring once. Sequenced: blood. The receptors originated from a man aged 55 to 70 in good health. CDR3s include the opening cysteine and the closing phenylalanine or tryptophan. A D gene is named only where the DNA matches it firmly. Clone size is shown for a subset of rows, as once, few, many or a class of expanded clone.

>TRBJ1-2|TRBV20-1|TRBD1|many
TGCAGTGCTAGAGTTGGGACAGGGGATGTGGGCTACACCTTC
CSARVGTGDVGYTF
>TRBJ2-5|TRBV7-2|-|-
TGTGCCAGCAGCTGGGGACCAGAGAAGGGAGAGACCCAGTACTTC
CASSWGPEKGETQYF
>TRBJ1-6|TRBV6-5|-|-
TGTGCCAGCAGTTACGAGCCGGATTATAATTCACCCCTCCACTTT
CASSYEPDYNSPLHF
>TRBJ2-5|TRBV6-6|TRBD2|-
TGTGCCAGCAGAGACAGCGGGGGGGCACCAGAGACCCAGTACTTC
CASRDSGGAPETQYF
>TRBJ2-5|TRBV5-6|-|-
TGTGCCAGCAGCTTGTTAAGCGGAGGAGAGACCCAGTACTTC
CASSLLSGGETQYF
>TRBJ2-5|TRBV10-3|-|-
TGTGCCATCAGTGAGTCGAACGGAGAGACCCAGTACTTC
CAISESNGETQYF
>TRBJ2-4|TRBV19|-|-
TGTGCCAGTAGCCAAATAGGGGCAGCCAAAAACATTCAGTACTTC
CASSQIGAAKNIQYF
>TRBJ2-2|TRBV12-3/TRBV12-4|TRBD2|-
TGTGCCAGCAGTCCAATCTGGCGGGGGGCTGGCACCGGGGAGCTGTTTTTT
CASSPIWRGAGTGELFF
>TRBJ2-1|TRBV27|TRBD2|few
TGTGCCAGCAGACTAGCGGGGGACTACAATGAGCAGTTCTTC
CASRLAGDYNEQFF
>TRBJ2-5|TRBV5-6|TRBD2|few
TGTGCCAGCAGCCCCGGGACTATTCAAGAGACCCAGTACTTC
CASSPGTIQETQYF
>TRBJ2-1|TRBV20-1|TRBD2|-
TGCAGTGCTCCCCCGGGACTAGCCTACAATGAGCAGTTCTTC
CSAPPGLAYNEQFF
>TRBJ1-2|TRBV3-1|-|few
TGTGCCAGCAGCCAAGCCGATTATGGCTACACCTTC
CASSQADYGYTF
>TRBJ1-6|TRBV2|-|once
TGTGCCAGCAGGGTCGATGGTCAGTCACCCCTCCACTTT
CASRVDGQSPLHF
>TRBJ2-4|TRBV12-3/TRBV12-4|-|once
TGTGCCAGCAGTGTACCTCCCGGAAACATTCAGTACTTC
CASSVPPGNIQYF
>TRBJ2-5|TRBV12-5|TRBD2|-
TGTGCTAGTGGTTTCGGACTAGCGGTGGCTAGGGAGACCCAGTACTTC
CASGFGLAVARETQYF
>TRBJ2-5|TRBV5-1|-|-
TGCGCCAGCAGCTTATCCACGGGCGGGGCCCGGAAGACCCAGTACTTC
CASSLSTGGARKTQYF
>TRBJ2-5|TRBV6-5|-|-
TGTGCCAGCAGTTACGTCCAACAAGAGACCCAGTACTTC
CASSYVQQETQYF
>TRBJ1-2|TRBV7-9|-|-
TGTGCCAGCACCACGGGTGCCTATGGCTACACCTTC
CASTTGAYGYTF
>TRBJ2-3|TRBV7-2|-|-
TGTGCCAGCAGCCGACGCGACACAGATACGCAGTATTTT
CASSRRDTDTQYF
>TRBJ2-5|TRBV11-2|-|few
TGTGCCAGCAGCCCCCACGGACTACAACAAGAGACCCAGTACTTC
CASSPHGLQQETQYF
>TRBJ2-5|TRBV12-3/TRBV12-4|TRBD1|-
TGTGCCAGCAGTTTAAGGACAGGCCATCAGACCCAGTACTTC
CASSLRTGHQTQYF
>TRBJ2-3|TRBV3-1|-|few
TGTGCCAGCAGTTCTTTCGTCGGGGGATTAGACACAGATACGCAGTATTTT
CASSSFVGGLDTDTQYF
>TRBJ2-7|TRBV10-3|-|few
TGTGCCATCACCGACCCCACAGGGTACGAGCAGTACTTC
CAITDPTGYEQYF
>TRBJ2-1|TRBV5-1|-|-
TGCGCCAGCAGCAGCAAGGGACGAGGATACAATGAGCAGTTCTTC
CASSSKGRGYNEQFF
>TRBJ2-1|TRBV18|TRBD2|few
TGTGCCAGCTCACCCGGGACTACGTTCTTC
CASSPGTTFF
>TRBJ2-3|TRBV12-3/TRBV12-4|-|-
TGTGTCAGCAGTTTCAGAGTGACCGGAGATACGCAGTATTTT
CVSSFRVTGDTQYF
>TRBJ1-4|TRBV7-9|-|-
TGTGCCAGCAGCTTAGCTGGCGAGCAGGGCCCTAATGAAAAACTGTTTTTT
CASSLAGEQGPNEKLFF
>TRBJ1-2|TRBV27|-|few
TGTGCCAGCAGTACTTGGGGGGATAACTATGGCTACACCTTC
CASSTWGDNYGYTF
>TRBJ2-1|TRBV7-2|TRBD1|few
TGTGCCAGCAGCTTATGGACAGGCAATGAGCAGTTCTTC
CASSLWTGNEQFF
>TRBJ1-3|TRBV20-1|TRBD1|once
TGCAGTGCTAGCGGAGGGGGCTACGGAAACACCATATATTTT
CSASGGGYGNTIYF
>TRBJ2-5|TRBV5-1|TRBD2|-
TGCGCCAGCTGCACGGGAGGCGGGGAGACCCAGTACTTC
CASCTGGGETQYF
>TRBJ2-2|TRBV12-3/TRBV12-4|TRBD2|-
TGTGCCAGCAGTCCGGAGACTAGCGGGGGGGCGAACACCGGGGAGCTGTTTTTT
CASSPETSGGANTGELFF
>TRBJ1-4|TRBV5-1|TRBD1|-
TGCGCCAGCGGACAGGAGGGGGTCTCTGAAAAACTGTTTTTT
CASGQEGVSEKLFF
>TRBJ1-2|TRBV20-1|TRBD1|-
TGCAGTGCTCAAACAGGGGCCTATGGCTACACCTTC
CSAQTGAYGYTF
>TRBJ2-1|TRBV7-8|-|-
TGTGCCAGCAGCTTAGGCCCTAGCCCAAGAGAGACCCAGTTCTTC
CASSLGPSPRETQFF
>TRBJ1-2|TRBV27|-|few
TGTGCCAGCAGTTTGAGGGGAAACTATGGCTACACCTTC
CASSLRGNYGYTF
>TRBJ2-7|TRBV7-2|-|-
TGTGCCAGCAGCCTCGACGGTAGCTTTTCCCGTCCCCAGTACTTC
CASSLDGSFSRPQYF
>TRBJ1-5|TRBV5-1|-|-
TGCGCCAGCAGCTCGGGACAACCGAATCAGCCCCAGCATTTT
CASSSGQPNQPQHF
>TRBJ2-1|TRBV20-1|TRBD2|-
TGCAGTGCTGGCGGGGGACTATTCAATGAGCAGTTCTTC
CSAGGGLFNEQFF
>TRBJ1-1|TRBV7-9|-|-
TGTGCCCGCAGCTTAGTGGGGGGAAAAGCTGAAGCTTTCTTT
CARSLVGGKAEAFF
>TRBJ2-1|TRBV20-1|-|-
TGCAGTGCTAGGAACCCACGGGGGTCCAATGAGCAGTTCTTC
CSARNPRGSNEQFF
>TRBJ2-3|TRBV29-1|TRBD1|few
TGCAGCGTTGAACAGGGGACAGGGGGCCCAGATACGCAGTATTTT
CSVEQGTGGPDTQYF
>TRBJ2-1|TRBV5-1|TRBD1|-
TGCGCCAGCAGCCCTGAGGGACAGGGAGGCACCAATGAGCAGTTCTTC
CASSPEGQGGTNEQFF
>TRBJ1-2|TRBV7-9|-|few
TGTGCCAGCAGCTTATCTACAGGGCGGCCTTACTATGGCTACACCTTC
CASSLSTGRPYYGYTF
>TRBJ2-1|TRBV15|-|once
TGTGCCACCAGCAGGGAGAAGCTGGGTCCCCTCGGCAATGAGCAGTTCTTC
CATSREKLGPLGNEQFF
>TRBJ2-5|TRBV27|-|-
TGTGCCAGCAGCAAACAGGGAGGGGAAGAGACCCAGTACTTC
CASSKQGGEETQYF
>TRBJ1-2|TRBV12-3/TRBV12-4|-|-
TGTGCCAGCAGTTTTGGGGTTTCAAAGGTATTCTATGGCTACACCTTC
CASSFGVSKVFYGYTF
>TRBJ2-4|TRBV20-1|-|-
TGCAGTGCTAGCTCTTCTGGGGCCAAAACCATTCAGTACTTC
CSASSSGAKTIQYF